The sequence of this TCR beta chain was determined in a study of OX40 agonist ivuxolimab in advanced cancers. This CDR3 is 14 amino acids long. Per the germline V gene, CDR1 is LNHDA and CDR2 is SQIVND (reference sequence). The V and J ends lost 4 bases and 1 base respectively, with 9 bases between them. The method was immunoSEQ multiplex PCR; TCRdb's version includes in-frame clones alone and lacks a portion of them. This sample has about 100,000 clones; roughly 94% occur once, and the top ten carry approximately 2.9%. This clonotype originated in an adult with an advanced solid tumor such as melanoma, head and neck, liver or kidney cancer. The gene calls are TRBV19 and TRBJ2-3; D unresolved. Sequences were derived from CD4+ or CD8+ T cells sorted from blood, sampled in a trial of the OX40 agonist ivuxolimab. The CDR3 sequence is CASSKDGRTDTQYF. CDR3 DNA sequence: TGTGCCAGTAGTAAGGACGGCCGCACAGATACGCAGTATTTT.